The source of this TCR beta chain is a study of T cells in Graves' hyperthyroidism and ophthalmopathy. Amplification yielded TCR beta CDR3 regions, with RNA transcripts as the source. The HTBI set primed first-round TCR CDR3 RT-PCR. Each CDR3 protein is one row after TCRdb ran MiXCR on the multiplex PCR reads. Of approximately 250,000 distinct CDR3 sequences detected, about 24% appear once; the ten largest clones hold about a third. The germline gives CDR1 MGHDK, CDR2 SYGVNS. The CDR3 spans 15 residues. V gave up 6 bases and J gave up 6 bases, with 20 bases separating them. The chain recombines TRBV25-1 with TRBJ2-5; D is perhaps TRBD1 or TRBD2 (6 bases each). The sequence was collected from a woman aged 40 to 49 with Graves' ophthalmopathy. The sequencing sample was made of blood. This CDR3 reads CASRSGVVREKTQYF. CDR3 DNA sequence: TGTGCCAGCAGATCAGGGGTGGTCCGGGAGAAGACCCAGTACTTC. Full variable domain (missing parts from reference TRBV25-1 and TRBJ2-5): EADIYQTPRYLVIGTGKKITLECSQTMGHDKMYWYQQDPGMELHLIHYSYGVNSTEKGDLSSESTVSRIRTEHFPLTLESARPSHTSQYLCASRSGVVREKTQYFGPGTRLLVL.